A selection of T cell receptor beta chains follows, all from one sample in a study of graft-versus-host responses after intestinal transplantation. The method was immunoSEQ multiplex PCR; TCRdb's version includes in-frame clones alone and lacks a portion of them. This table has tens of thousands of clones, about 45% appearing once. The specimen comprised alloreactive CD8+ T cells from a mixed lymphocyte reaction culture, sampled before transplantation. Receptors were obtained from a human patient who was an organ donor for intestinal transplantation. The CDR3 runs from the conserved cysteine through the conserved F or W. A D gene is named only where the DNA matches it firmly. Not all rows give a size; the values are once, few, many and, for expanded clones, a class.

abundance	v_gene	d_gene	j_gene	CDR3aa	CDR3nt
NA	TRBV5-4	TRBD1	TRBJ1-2	CASSQTGGYNYGYTF	TGTGCCAGCAGCCAAACAGGGGGCTATAACTATGGCTACACCTTC
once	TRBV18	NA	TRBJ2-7	CASSEGRSSYEQYF	TGTGCCAGCTCGGAGGGACGCAGCTCCTACGAGCAGTACTTC
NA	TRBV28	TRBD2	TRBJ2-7	CASSPLAVSYEQYF	TGTGCCAGCAGTCCCCTAGCGGTTAGCTACGAGCAGTACTTC
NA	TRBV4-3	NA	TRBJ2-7	CASSQGIDEQYF	TGCGCCAGCAGCCAAGGCATTGACGAGCAGTACTTC
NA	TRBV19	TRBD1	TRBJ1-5	CASSVGQGAPSQPQHF	TGTGCCAGTAGTGTAGGGCAGGGGGCTCCTAGTCAGCCCCAGCATTTT
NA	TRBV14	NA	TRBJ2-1	CASSQGSRYRNEQFF	TGTGCCAGCAGCCAAGGTTCCAGGTACCGCAATGAGCAGTTCTTC
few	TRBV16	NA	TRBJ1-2	CASSPGTASGYTF	TGTGCCAGCAGTCCCGGGACGGCGTCTGGCTACACCTTC
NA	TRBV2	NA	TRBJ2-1	CASSGVGAAYNEQFF	TGTGCCAGCAGTGGGGTGGGAGCGGCCTACAATGAGCAGTTCTTC
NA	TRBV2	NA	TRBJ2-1	CASSERYNEQFF	TGTGCCAGCAGTGAGCGTTACAATGAGCAGTTCTTC
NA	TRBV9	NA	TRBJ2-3	CASSVDDLDTQYF	TGTGCCAGCAGCGTAGACGATCTCGATACGCAGTATTTT
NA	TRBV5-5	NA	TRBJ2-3	CASGLGTDTQYF	TGTGCCAGCGGGTTAGGCACAGATACGCAGTATTTT
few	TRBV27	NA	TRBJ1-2	CASSSLSFYWMYGYTF	TGTGCCAGCAGCTCTTTGTCTTTTTACTGGATGTATGGCTACACCTTC
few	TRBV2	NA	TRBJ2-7	CASFLALLTSYEQYF	TGTGCCAGCTTCCTCGCGCTCTTAACTTCCTACGAGCAGTACTTC
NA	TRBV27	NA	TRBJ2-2	CSSSLSGELFF	TGTTCCAGCAGTTTATCAGGGGAGCTGTTTTTT
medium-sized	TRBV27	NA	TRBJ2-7	CASTPQGSYEQYF	TGTGCCAGCACCCCCCAGGGTTCCTACGAGCAGTACTTC
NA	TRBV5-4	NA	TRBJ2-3	CASSFTDTQYF	TGTGCCAGCAGCTTCACAGATACGCAGTATTTT
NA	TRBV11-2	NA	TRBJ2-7	CASSRHVYEQYF	TGTGCCAGCAGCCGACACGTCTACGAGCAGTACTTC
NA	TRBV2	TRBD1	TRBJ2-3	CASSTGDSTDTQYF	TGTGCCAGCAGTACAGGGGACAGCACAGATACGCAGTATTTT
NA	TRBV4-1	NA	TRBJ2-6	CASSRRPSGANVLTF	TGCGCCAGCAGCCGCCGGCCCTCTGGGGCCAACGTCCTGACTTTC
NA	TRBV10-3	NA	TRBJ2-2	CAISESSDGELFF	TGTGCCATCAGTGAGTCAAGTGACGGGGAGCTGTTTTTT
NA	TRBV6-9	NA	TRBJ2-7	CASSYSMGEVAYEQYF	TGTGCCAGCAGTTACTCGATGGGGGAGGTCGCCTACGAGCAGTACTTC
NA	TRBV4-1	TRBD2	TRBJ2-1	CASSQVPGLPYNEQFF	TGCGCCAGCAGCCAAGTCCCGGGACTACCCTACAATGAGCAGTTCTTC
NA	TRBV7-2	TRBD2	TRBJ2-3	CASSLARLAGGPSDTQYF	TGTGCCAGCAGCTTAGCACGACTAGCGGGAGGGCCGTCAGATACGCAGTATTTT
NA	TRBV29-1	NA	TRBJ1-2	CSVEDGRVDYGYTF	TGCAGCGTTGAAGATGGGCGGGTAGACTATGGCTACACCTTC
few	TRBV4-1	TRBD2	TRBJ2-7	CASSPRLAGYYEQYF	TGCGCCAGCAGCCCGCGACTAGCGGGATACTACGAGCAGTACTTC
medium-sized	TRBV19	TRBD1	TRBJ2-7	CASSVGTGTYEQYF	TGTGCCAGTAGTGTTGGGACAGGCACTTACGAGCAGTACTTC
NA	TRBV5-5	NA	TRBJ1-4	CASSQMGDEKLFF	TGTGCCAGCAGCCAAATGGGTGATGAAAAACTGTTTTTT
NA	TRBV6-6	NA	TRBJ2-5	CASSYWPRGETQYF	TGTGCCAGCAGTTACTGGCCTAGGGGGGAGACCCAGTACTTC
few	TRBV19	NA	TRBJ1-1	CASSIGGVLKPANTEAFF	TGTGCCAGTAGTATTGGCGGGGTACTAAAGCCTGCGAACACTGAAGCTTTCTTT
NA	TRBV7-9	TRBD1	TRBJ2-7	CASSLVDRGVYEQYF	TGTGCCAGCAGCTTGGTAGACAGGGGGGTATACGAGCAGTACTTC
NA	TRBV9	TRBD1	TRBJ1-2	CASSVRDRLNYGYTF	TGTGCCAGCAGCGTCCGGGACAGGCTTAACTATGGCTACACCTTC
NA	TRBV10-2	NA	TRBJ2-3	CASSEPFGGGASTDTQYF	TGCGCCAGCAGTGAGCCTTTTGGGGGTGGGGCCAGCACAGATACGCAGTATTTT
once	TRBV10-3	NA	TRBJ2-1	CAISEMGPGYNEQFF	TGTGCCATCAGTGAGATGGGGCCCGGTTACAATGAGCAGTTCTTC
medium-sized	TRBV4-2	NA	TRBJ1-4	CASSQESGGGRWQLFF	TGTGCCAGCAGCCAAGAGTCGGGTGGGGGTAGGTGGCAACTGTTTTTT
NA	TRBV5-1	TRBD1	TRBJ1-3	CASSVDRGGNTIYF	TGCGCCAGCAGCGTGGACAGGGGAGGAAACACCATATATTTT
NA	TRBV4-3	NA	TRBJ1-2	CASSQARDTSWGYTF	TGCGCCAGCAGCCAAGCCCGCGACACCTCGTGGGGCTACACCTTC
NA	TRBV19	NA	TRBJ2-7	CASSMGYEQYF	TGTGCCAGTAGTATGGGTTACGAGCAGTACTTC
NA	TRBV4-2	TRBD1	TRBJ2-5	CASSQLSSDRGGETQYF	TGTGCCAGCAGCCAATTAAGCTCGGACAGGGGCGGAGAGACCCAGTACTTC
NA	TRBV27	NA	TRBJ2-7	CASSLLGTYEQYF	TGTGCCAGCAGTTTATTAGGTACCTACGAGCAGTACTTC
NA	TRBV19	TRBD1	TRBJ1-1	CASSSRRGLNTEAFF	TGTGCCAGTAGTTCGCGCAGGGGGTTGAACACTGAAGCTTTCTTT
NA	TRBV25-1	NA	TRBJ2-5	CASSEWQTPQETQYF	TGTGCCAGCAGTGAATGGCAGACTCCCCAAGAGACCCAGTACTTC
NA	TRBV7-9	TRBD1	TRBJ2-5	CASSVQGTQETQYF	TGTGCCAGCAGTGTACAGGGGACCCAAGAGACCCAGTACTTC
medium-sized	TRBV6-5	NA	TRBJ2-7	CASSPGRPYEQYF	TGTGCCAGCAGCCCCGGACGCCCGTACGAGCAGTACTTC
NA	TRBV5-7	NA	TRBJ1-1	CASSQTTMNTEAFF	TGTGCCAGCAGCCAAACCACGATGAACACTGAAGCTTTCTTT
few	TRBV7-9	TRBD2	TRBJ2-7	CASSLVASGRGEQYF	TGTGCCAGCAGCTTAGTTGCCAGCGGGAGAGGAGAGCAGTACTTC
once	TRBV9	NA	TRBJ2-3	CASSTLSGHTDTQYF	TGTGCCAGCAGCACCTTATCGGGACACACAGATACGCAGTATTTT
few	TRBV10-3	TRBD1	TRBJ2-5	CAISEWGQGYQETQYF	TGTGCCATCAGTGAGTGGGGACAGGGATACCAAGAGACCCAGTACTTC
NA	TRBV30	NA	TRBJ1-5	CAWSSAEINQPQHF	TGTGCCTGGAGCTCAGCTGAAATTAATCAGCCCCAGCATTTT
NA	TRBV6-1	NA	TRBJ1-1	CASSEFIGFRVEAFF	TGTGCCAGCAGTGAATTTATTGGGTTTCGGGTTGAAGCTTTCTTT
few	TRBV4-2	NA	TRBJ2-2	CASSQDWEEEELFF	TGTGCCAGCAGCCAAGATTGGGAGGAGGAGGAGCTGTTTTTT
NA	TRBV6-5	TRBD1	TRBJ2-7	CATAPGQGAYEQYF	TGTGCCACCGCACCGGGACAGGGGGCCTACGAGCAGTACTTC
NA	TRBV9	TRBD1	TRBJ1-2	CASRDDRAHGYTF	TGTGCCAGCAGAGACGACAGGGCCCATGGCTACACCTTC
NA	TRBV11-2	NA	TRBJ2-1	CASSLAAGNEQFF	TGTGCCAGCAGCTTAGCTGCCGGCAATGAGCAGTTCTTC
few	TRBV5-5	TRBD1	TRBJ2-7	CASSQGGRYEQYF	TGTGCCAGCAGCCAAGGGGGCCGGTACGAGCAGTACTTC
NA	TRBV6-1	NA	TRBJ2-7	CASFGTAREQYF	TGTGCCAGCTTTGGGACCGCTCGCGAGCAGTACTTC